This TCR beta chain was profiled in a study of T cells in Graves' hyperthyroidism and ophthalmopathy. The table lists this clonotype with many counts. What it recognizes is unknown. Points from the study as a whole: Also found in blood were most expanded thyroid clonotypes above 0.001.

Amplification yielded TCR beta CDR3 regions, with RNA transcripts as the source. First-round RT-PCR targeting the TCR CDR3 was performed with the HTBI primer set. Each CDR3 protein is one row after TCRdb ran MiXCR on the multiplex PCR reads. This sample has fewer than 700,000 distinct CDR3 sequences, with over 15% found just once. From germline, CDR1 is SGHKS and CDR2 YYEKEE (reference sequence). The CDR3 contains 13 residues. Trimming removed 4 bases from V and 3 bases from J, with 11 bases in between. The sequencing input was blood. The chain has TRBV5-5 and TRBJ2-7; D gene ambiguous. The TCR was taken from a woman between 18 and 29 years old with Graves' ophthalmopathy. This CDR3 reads CASSLQTRYEQYF. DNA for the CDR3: TGTGCCAGCAGCCTTCAGACCCGCTACGAGCAGTACTTC.